This entry describes one T cell receptor (beta chain). The source of the sample is a study of blood T cell repertoires in COVID-19. Study-wide context: COVID-19 samples, acute and convalescent, were from the United States, Italy and Spain. T cells, B-cell-depleted T cells, or PBMCs provided the cDNA or gDNA that served as material.

The germline V gene encodes CDR1 MDHEN and CDR2 SYDVKM. CDR3 length equals 15 residues. V shed 4 bases and J shed 4 bases, with 16 bases lying between them. In the original analysis: Reference gene primer amplification gave estimated nucleated cell counts. This table comes from immunoSEQ multiplex PCR, and its TCRdb copy is limited to in-frame clones, with some not included. V and J calls and clone size come straight from that table; D and trimming were deduced from the DNA. The table includes 200,000 or so clones, approximately 84% detected once. The J gene is TRBJ1-2, the V gene TRBV28; a weak D match, TRBD1 (5 bases). The sample was peripheral blood. The clonotype originates from a woman in her 70s with active or convalescent COVID-19. This CDR3 is CASSSTAGPTYGYTF. CDR3 coding DNA: TGTGCCAGCAGTTCCACCGCGGGACCCACCTATGGCTACACCTTC.